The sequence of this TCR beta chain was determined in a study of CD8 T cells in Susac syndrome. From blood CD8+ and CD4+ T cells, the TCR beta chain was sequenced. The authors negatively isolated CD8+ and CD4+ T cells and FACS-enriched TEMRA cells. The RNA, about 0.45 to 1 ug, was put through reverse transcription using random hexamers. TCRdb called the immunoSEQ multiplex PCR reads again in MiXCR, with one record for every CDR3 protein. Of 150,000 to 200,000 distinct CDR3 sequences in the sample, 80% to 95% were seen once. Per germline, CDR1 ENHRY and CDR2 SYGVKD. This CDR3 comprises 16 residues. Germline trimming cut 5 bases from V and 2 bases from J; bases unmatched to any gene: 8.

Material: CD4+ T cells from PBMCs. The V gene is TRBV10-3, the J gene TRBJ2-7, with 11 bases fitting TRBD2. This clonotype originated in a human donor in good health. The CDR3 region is CAISQYGTSGPYEQYF. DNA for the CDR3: TGTGCCATCAGTCAATATGGGACTAGCGGTCCCTACGAGCAGTACTTC.